A single sample is the source of the 28 T cell receptor beta chains below, sequenced in a study of blood T cell repertoires in COVID-19. Sequencing used immunoSEQ multiplex PCR; TCRdb keeps in-frame clones, though not all of them. The sample lists approximately 480,000 clones, roughly 87% occurring once. Material for sequencing was peripheral blood. Receptors originate from a man between 18 and 29 years old with COVID-19, enrolled during active disease.

V and J are TRBV24-1 and TRBJ2-5; no definite D call. The germline CDR1 and CDR2 sequences are KGHDR and SFDVKD. This CDR3 is built from 9 residues. Trimming pared 12 bases from V and 5 bases from J, leaving 6 bases between. The CDR3 reads CALQETQYF. The DNA for the CDR3 is TGTGCCCTACAGGAGACCCAGTACTTC.

This rearrangement joins TRBV5-1 to TRBJ2-5, with 7 bases matching TRBD2. The CDR3 length is 16 residues. Germline CDR1 SGHRS, CDR2 YFSETQ. The J segment lost 5 bases and the V segment lost 1 base, leaving 11 bases of the junction unmatched. CDR3 bases: TGCGCCAGCAGCTTGCGCCCAGCAGCGGGATGGGAGACCCAGTACTTC. Its translation is CASSLRPAAGWETQYF. The whole variable domain, remainder taken from reference TRBV5-1 and TRBJ2-5, is KAGVTQTPRYLIKTRGQQVTLSCSPISGHRSVSWYQQTPGQGLQFLFEYFSETQRNKGNFPGRFSGRQFSNSRSEMNVSTLELGDSALYLCASSLRPAAGWETQYFGPGTRLLVL.

This chain links TRBV5-1 with TRBJ2-2; D might be TRBD2 (6 bases). CDR1 is SGHRS, CDR2 YFSETQ, per germline. CDR3 length: 16 residues. V lost 4 bases, J lost 0 bases, and 13 bases lay in between. The CDR3 DNA follows: TGCGCCAGCAGCCCATTCGGGGAGGCGAACACCGGGGAGCTGTTTTTT. Translating gives CASSPFGEANTGELFF.

This clone was recorded once. The chain links TRBV5-6 to TRBJ2-1; TRBD2 is a possible D gene (6 bases). Between the trimmed V and J ends, which lost 2 bases and 7 bases, there was a span of 16 bases. CDR3 length: 15 amino acids. Per germline, CDR1 SGHDT and CDR2 YYEEEE. CDR3 residues: CASSFYGSRGNEQFF. Written as DNA, the CDR3 is TGTGCCAGCAGCTTCTACGGGAGTAGGGGTAATGAGCAGTTCTTC.

The V call is TRBV7-9, the J call TRBJ2-1; possibly TRBD2 for D (6 bases). Trimming stripped 5 bases from V and 1 base from J, with 15 bases between. Germline values: CDR1 SEHNR, CDR2 FQNEAQ (reference sequence). The CDR3 contains 16 residues. As DNA, the CDR3 is TGTGCCAGCAGCCCACCCGACGGGAGATCCTACAATGAGCAGTTCTTC. It yields the protein CASSPPDGRSYNEQFF.

The V call is TRBV6-5, the J call TRBJ2-5; TRBD1 matches 8 bases. The V segment lost 6 bases and the J segment 5 bases; nucleotides outside the gene matches: 8. This CDR3 spans 14 amino acids. Germline CDR1 MNHEY, CDR2 SVGAGI. The CDR3 here is CASRQDRVQETQYF. The CDR3 DNA reads as TGTGCCAGCAGGCAGGACAGGGTCCAGGAGACCCAGTACTTC.

The gene calls are TRBV19 and TRBJ2-5; D call uncertain. Trimming took off 5 bases at V and 5 bases at J, with 12 bases between the two ends. The CDR3 extends over 13 amino acids. Germline CDR1 is LNHDA and CDR2 is SQIVND (reference sequence). CDR3 nucleotides: TGTGCCAGTAGTGCCATAACCGGGGAGACCCAGTACTTC. Amino acids: CASSAITGETQYF.

CDR3 sequence: CAWSRQGTANTEAFF. The CDR3 DNA reads TGTGCCTGGAGTAGACAGGGGACTGCTAACACTGAAGCTTTCTTT. The chain uses TRBV30 and TRBJ1-1; 8 bases match TRBD1. Germline V gene lookup returns CDR1 GTSNPN and CDR2 SVGIG (reference sequence). This CDR3 is 15 amino acids long. With V trimmed by 2 bases and J by 2 bases, 7 bases remained unmatched.

The rearrangement links TRBV5-1 to TRBJ1-1, with TRBD1 matching 8 bases. Germline V lookup: CDR1 SGHRS, CDR2 YFSETQ. V shed 4 bases, J shed 6 bases, and the junction held 8 bases outside the gene matches. The CDR3 loop spans 14 amino acids. Here the CDR3 DNA reads TGCGCCAGCAGCCCGGGGGACAGGACCTCTGAAGCTTTCTTT. This gives the protein CASSPGDRTSEAFF.

This clone has just one count. This chain joins TRBV12-3 or TRBV12-4 and TRBJ2-7; 9 nucleotides match TRBD2. Germline trimming cut 8 bases from V and 3 bases from J; bases unmatched to any gene: 5. The CDR3 sequence is 13 residues long. CDR3 nucleotides: TGTGCCAGCCAGCGGGGGGAGAGCTACGAGCAGTACTTC. This sequence encodes CASQRGESYEQYF.

This clone was counted only a few times. The J gene is TRBJ1-6, the V gene TRBV19; D gene ambiguous. CDR3 size: 15 residues. Per the germline V gene, CDR1 is LNHDA and CDR2 is SQIVND (reference sequence). The V end lost 7 bases, the J end lost 0 bases, and 10 bases lay between the germline ends. CDR3 sequence: CASNPGSSYNSPLHF. The DNA for the CDR3 is TGTGCCAGTAATCCGGGAAGCTCCTATAATTCACCCCTCCACTTT.

This clone has only one observation. The chain joins TRBV24-1 to TRBJ2-1; 11 nucleotides agree with TRBD2. The V and J ends lost 4 bases and 16 bases, in that order; junction bases with no gene match: 8. The germline V gene has CDR1 KGHDR and CDR2 SFDVKD. The CDR3 contains 13 residues. This CDR3 is CATSEDGLAGFFF. The CDR3 nucleotides are TGTGCCACCAGTGAAGACGGACTAGCGGGCTTTTTCTTC.

This chain links TRBV19 with TRBJ2-7, with D perhaps matching TRBD2 (6 bases). Germline values: CDR1 LNHDA, CDR2 SQIVND (reference sequence). This CDR3 spans 16 amino acids. Trimming shortened V by 4 bases and J by 0 bases, and 16 bases separated the two germline ends. CDR3 residues: CASSTEGLGTSYEQYF. DNA of the CDR3: TGTGCCAGTAGTACGGAGGGCCTAGGGACCTCCTACGAGCAGTACTTC.

This chain links TRBV6-5 with TRBJ2-2; 9 nucleotides align to TRBD2. Germline loops: CDR1 MNHEY, CDR2 SVGAGI. The CDR3 runs to 15 residues. V lost 5 bases to trimming and J lost 6 bases; unmatched junction nucleotides: 7. CDR3 in DNA: TGTGCCAGCAGTACCCCCCGCGGGGGGGCCGGGGAGCTGTTTTTT. Translated, it gives CASSTPRGGAGELFF.

This clone turned up a few times. This chain connects TRBV11-2 to TRBJ1-5, with D possibly matching TRBD1 (6 bases). Per germline, CDR1 SGHAT and CDR2 FQNNGV. CDR3 length equals 13 residues. V dropped 1 base and J dropped 9 bases, with 10 bases sitting between them. The chain's CDR3 is CASSLAGGWPQHF. Here the CDR3 DNA reads TGTGCCAGCAGCTTAGCGGGGGGCTGGCCCCAGCATTTT.

The CDR3 loop is CATSRQGNYGYTF. The CDR3 region has the DNA TGTGCCACCAGCAGACAGGGAAACTATGGCTACACCTTC. This chain links TRBV15 with TRBJ1-2; perhaps TRBD1 as D (5 bases). Germline V gene data show CDR1 as LNHNV and CDR2 as YYDKDF (reference sequence). V was clipped by 2 bases and J by 2 bases, with 6 bases between them. The CDR3 extends over 13 amino acids.

This chain joins TRBV4-1 and TRBJ1-1; TRBD1 aligns across 8 bases. Trimming cost V 7 bases and J 0 bases; bases outside gene matches: 4. Germline assignment: CDR1 MGHRA and CDR2 YSYEKL. The CDR3 runs to 14 residues. The CDR3 is CASTNRGMNTEAFF. The CDR3 DNA follows: TGCGCCAGCACCAACAGGGGGATGAACACTGAAGCTTTCTTT.

This clone was found once. The CDR3 DNA is TGTGCCAGCAGCCCTAGACCCGATTGTACAGATACGCAGTATTTT. This codes for CASSPRPDCTDTQYF. The chain joins TRBV14 to TRBJ2-3; D gene uncertain. The CDR3 is made up of 15 amino acids. In germline, CDR1 is SGHDN, CDR2 FVKESK. V was shortened by 4 bases and J by 3 bases, with 14 bases between the two germline ends. The complete variable domain, with remaining parts taken from reference TRBV14 and TRBJ2-3, reads EAGVTQFPSHSVIEKGQTVTLRCDPISGHDNLYWYRRVMGKEIKFLLHFVKESKQDESGMPNNRFLAERTGGTYSTLKVQPAELEDSGVYFCASSPRPDCTDTQYFGPGTRLTVL.

The CDR3 coding sequence is TGTGCCAGCAGATTGGGACTAGCGGGGGGAAAGACCCAGTACTTC. This gives the protein CASRLGLAGGKTQYF. The chain joins TRBV2 to TRBJ2-5; 15 bases are shared with TRBD2. Germline loops: CDR1 SNHLY, CDR2 FYNNEI. The CDR3 spans 15 residues. V lost 6 bases to trimming and J lost 6 bases; unmatched junction nucleotides: 5.

This sequence joins TRBV5-1 and TRBJ2-1; TRBD2 agrees at 10 bases. From germline, CDR1 is SGHRS and CDR2 YFSETQ. CDR3 length: 15 amino acids. Germline trimming cut 4 bases from V and 3 bases from J; bases unmatched to any gene: 4. The chain's CDR3 is CASSTGLADYNEQFF. The CDR3 nucleotides are TGCGCCAGCAGCACCGGACTAGCGGACTACAATGAGCAGTTCTTC.

This chain joins TRBV27 and TRBJ2-7; D is perhaps TRBD1 (5 bases). This CDR3 spans 14 amino acids. Trimming stripped 5 bases from V and 2 bases from J, with 13 bases between. Germline V gives CDR1 MNHEY, CDR2 SMNVEV (reference sequence). The CDR3 DNA reads as TGTGCCAGCAGTCCCGCGTCACAGGCCTACGAGCAGTACTTC. As protein: CASSPASQAYEQYF.

This clone was observed a handful of times. CDR3 loop: CASSQDRGRANYGYTF. CDR3 DNA sequence: TGTGCCAGCAGCCAGGACAGGGGGCGCGCCAACTATGGCTACACCTTC. V is TRBV4-2 and J is TRBJ1-2; 11 bases line up with TRBD1. The CDR3 is 16 residues long. CDR1 and CDR2 (germline): LGHNA, YNFKEQ. V was clipped by 3 bases and J by 2 bases; unmatched bases: 5.

This clone was seen once. J is TRBJ1-2 and V is TRBV6-1; D gene uncertain. CDR3 length: 13 residues. The V gene's germline CDR1 is MNHNS and CDR2 SASEGT. The V and J ends lost 0 bases and 8 bases respectively, with 10 bases between them. CDR3 in amino acids: CASSEALRRGYTF. The CDR3 nucleotides read TGTGCCAGCAGTGAAGCGCTTAGGAGGGGCTACACCTTC.

The chain links TRBV2 to TRBJ1-3; TRBD1 aligns across 7 bases. The germline gives CDR1 SNHLY, CDR2 FYNNEI. This CDR3 has 19 residues. V trimming: 4 bases; J trimming: 0 bases; junction bases outside the gene matches: 15. Here the CDR3 reads CASSVPAGAGGVSGNTIYF. The CDR3 nucleotides are TGTGCCAGCAGTGTCCCCGCCGGGGCAGGGGGTGTCTCTGGAAACACCATATATTTT. The full variable domain, in which reference TRBV2 and TRBJ1-3 provide the parts outside the CDR3, is EPEVTQTPSHQVTQMGQEVILRCVPISNHLYFYWYRQILGQKVEFLVSFYNNEISEKSEIFDDQFSVERPDGSNFTLKIRSTKLEDSAMYFCASSVPAGAGGVSGNTIYFGEGSWLTVV.

The chain recombines TRBV12-3 or TRBV12-4 with TRBJ2-7; 7 bases align to TRBD1. With 4 bases clipped from V and 5 bases from J, the junction kept 5 bases outside the gene matches. The CDR3 length is 13 residues. The chain's CDR3 is CASSWNRGHEQYF. CDR3 DNA: TGTGCCAGCAGTTGGAACAGGGGCCACGAGCAGTACTTC.

This clone was seen just once. This chain links TRBV21-1 with TRBJ2-1; the DNA was not compared with TRBD2, the D call given in the table. TRBV21-1 is a pseudogene locus. The CDR3 runs to 17 residues. DNA for the CDR3: TGTGCCAGCAGCAAAGGACTAGCGGGGAGTCACTACAATGAGCAGTTCTTC. Translation: CASSKGLAGSHYNEQFF.

This CDR3 is CASSEYSWREGRYEQYF. The CDR3 DNA sequence: TGTGCCAGCAGTGAATATTCTTGGCGGGAGGGCAGGTACGAGCAGTACTTC. The V gene is TRBV25-1, the J gene TRBJ2-7; TRBD2 agrees at 9 bases. The CDR3 consists of 17 residues. J was trimmed by 4 bases and V by 0 bases; bases with no gene match: 10. From germline, CDR1 is MGHDK and CDR2 SYGVNS.

This sequence joins TRBV7-9 and TRBJ2-7, with D possibly being TRBD2 (5 bases). The CDR3 spans 14 residues. CDR1 SEHNR and CDR2 FQNEAQ come from the germline V gene (reference sequence). Trimming removed 4 bases at V and 7 bases at J, with 17 bases between. The CDR3 reads CASSSQTAWEEQYF. Written as DNA, the CDR3 is TGTGCCAGCAGCTCCCAGACTGCCTGGGAGGAGCAGTACTTC. The whole variable domain, remainder taken from reference TRBV7-9 and TRBJ2-7, is DTGVSQNPRHKITKRGQNVTFRCDPISEHNRLYWYRQTLGQGPEFLTYFQNEAQLEKSRLLSDRFSAERPKGSFSTLEIQRTEQGDSAMYLCASSSQTAWEEQYFGPGTRLTVT.